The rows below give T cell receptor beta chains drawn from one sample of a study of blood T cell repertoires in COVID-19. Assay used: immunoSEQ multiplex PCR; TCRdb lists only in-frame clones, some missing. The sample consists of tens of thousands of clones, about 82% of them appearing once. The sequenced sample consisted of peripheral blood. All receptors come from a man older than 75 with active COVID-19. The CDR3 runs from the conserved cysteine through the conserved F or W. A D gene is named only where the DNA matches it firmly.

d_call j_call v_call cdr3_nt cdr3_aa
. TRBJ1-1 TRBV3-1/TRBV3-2 TGTGCCAGCAGCCAAGAGCGACCTCGAGCGGGCCTAAACACTGAAGCTTTCTTT CASSQERPRAGLNTEAFF
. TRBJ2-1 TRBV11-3 TGTGCCAGCAGTTTGGCAGGGGCCTACAATGAGCAGTTCTTC CASSLAGAYNEQFF
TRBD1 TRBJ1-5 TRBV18 TGTGCCAGCGCTCAGGGGGATAGCAATCAGCCCCAGCATTTT CASAQGDSNQPQHF
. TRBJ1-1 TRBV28 TGTGCCAGCAGTTTCAGGGGAATCCTTAGGGACACTGAAGCTTTCTTT CASSFRGILRDTEAFF
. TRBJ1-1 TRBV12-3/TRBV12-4 TGTGCCAGCCATGGGGGGGTGGGCACTGAAGCTTTCTTT CASHGGVGTEAFF
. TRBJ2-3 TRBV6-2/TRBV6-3 TGTGCCAGCAGTTATCAGGGGACAGATACGCAGTATTTT CASSYQGTDTQYF
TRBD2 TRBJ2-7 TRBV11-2 TGTGCCAGCAGCAATAGTGCTAGCGGAACCTACGAGCAGTACTTC CASSNSASGTYEQYF
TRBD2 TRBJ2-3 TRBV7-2 TGTGCCAGCAGCCCCGGGACTAGCGCAATCACAGATACGCAGTATTTT CASSPGTSAITDTQYF
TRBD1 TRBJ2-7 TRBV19 TGTGCCAGTCAAAGCGGGACAGGGGCCTACGAGCAGTACTTC CASQSGTGAYEQYF
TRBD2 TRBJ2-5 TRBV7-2 TGTGCCAGCACCTCGTGGGGGGGAGAGACCCAGTACTTC CASTSWGGETQYF